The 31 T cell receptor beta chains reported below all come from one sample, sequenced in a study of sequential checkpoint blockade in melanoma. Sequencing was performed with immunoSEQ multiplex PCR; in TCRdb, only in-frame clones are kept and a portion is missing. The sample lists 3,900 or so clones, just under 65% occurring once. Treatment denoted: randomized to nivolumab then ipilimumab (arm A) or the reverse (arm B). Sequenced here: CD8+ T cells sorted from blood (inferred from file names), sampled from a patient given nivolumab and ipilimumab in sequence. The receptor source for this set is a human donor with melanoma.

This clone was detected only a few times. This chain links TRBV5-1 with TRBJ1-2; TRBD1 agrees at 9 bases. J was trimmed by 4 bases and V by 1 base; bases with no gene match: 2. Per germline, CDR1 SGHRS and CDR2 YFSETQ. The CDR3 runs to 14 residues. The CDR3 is CASSLTGGGYGYTF. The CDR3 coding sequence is TGCGCCAGCAGCTTGACAGGGGGCGGCTATGGCTACACCTTC.

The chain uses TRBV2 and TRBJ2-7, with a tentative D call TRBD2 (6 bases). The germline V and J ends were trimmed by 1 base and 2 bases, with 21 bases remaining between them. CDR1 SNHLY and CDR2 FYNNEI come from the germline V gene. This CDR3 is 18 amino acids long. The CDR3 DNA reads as TGTGCCAGCAGTGAAGGAGGGATGAAAAGGGCGGGGACCTACGAGCAGTACTTC. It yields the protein CASSEGGMKRAGTYEQYF. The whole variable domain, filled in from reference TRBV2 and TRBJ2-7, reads EPEVTQTPSHQVTQMGQEVILRCVPISNHLYFYWYRQILGQKVEFLVSFYNNEISEKSEIFDDQFSVERPDGSNFTLKIRSTKLEDSAMYFCASSEGGMKRAGTYEQYFGPGTRLTVT.

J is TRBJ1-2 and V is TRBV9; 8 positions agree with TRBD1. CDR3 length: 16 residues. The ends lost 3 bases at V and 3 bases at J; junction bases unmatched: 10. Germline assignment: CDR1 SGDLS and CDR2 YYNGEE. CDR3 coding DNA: TGTGCCAGCAGCGGGTACGCAGGGGGCTTCGACTATGGCTACACCTTC. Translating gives CASSGYAGGFDYGYTF.

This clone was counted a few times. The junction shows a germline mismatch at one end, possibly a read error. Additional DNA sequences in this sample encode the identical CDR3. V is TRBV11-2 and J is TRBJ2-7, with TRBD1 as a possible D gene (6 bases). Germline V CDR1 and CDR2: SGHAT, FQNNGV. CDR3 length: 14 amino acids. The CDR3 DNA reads TGCGCCAGCAGCTTGTTTCAGGGGCCCTACGAGCAGTACTTC. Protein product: CASSLFQGPYEQYF.

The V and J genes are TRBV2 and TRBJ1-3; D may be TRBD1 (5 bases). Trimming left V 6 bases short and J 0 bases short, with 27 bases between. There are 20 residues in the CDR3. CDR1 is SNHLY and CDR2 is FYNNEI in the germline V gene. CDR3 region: CASSGPGTLNPSASGNTIYF. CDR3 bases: TGTGCCAGCAGCGGACCCGGGACTTTGAACCCTTCTGCCTCTGGAAACACCATATATTTT.

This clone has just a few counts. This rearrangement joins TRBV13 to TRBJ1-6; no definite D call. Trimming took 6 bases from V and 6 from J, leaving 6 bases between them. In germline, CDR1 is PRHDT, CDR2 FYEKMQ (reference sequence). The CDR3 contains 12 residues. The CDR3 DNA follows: TGTGCCAGCAGAGTCGGTAATTCACCCCTCCACTTT. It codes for CASRVGNSPLHF.

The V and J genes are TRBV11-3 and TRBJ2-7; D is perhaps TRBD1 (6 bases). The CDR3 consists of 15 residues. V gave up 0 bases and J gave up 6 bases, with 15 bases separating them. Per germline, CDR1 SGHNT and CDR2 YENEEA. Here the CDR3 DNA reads TGTGCCAGCAGCTTAGATCAGAACAGGGACGCCGAGCAGTACTTC. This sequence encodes CASSLDQNRDAEQYF.

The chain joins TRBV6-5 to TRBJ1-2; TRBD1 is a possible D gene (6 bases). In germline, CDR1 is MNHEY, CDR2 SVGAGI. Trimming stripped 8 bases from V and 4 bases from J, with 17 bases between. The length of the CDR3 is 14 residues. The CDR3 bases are TGTGCCAGCGGGACGACCGGGACACTCTATGGCTACACCTTC. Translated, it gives CASGTTGTLYGYTF.

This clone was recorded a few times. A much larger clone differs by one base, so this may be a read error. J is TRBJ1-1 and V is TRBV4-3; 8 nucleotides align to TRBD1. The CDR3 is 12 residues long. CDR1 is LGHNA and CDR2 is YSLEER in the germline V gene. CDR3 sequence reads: CSSSQGAAEAFF. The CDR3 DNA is TGCTCCAGCAGCCAGGGGGCTGCTGAAGCTTTCTTT.

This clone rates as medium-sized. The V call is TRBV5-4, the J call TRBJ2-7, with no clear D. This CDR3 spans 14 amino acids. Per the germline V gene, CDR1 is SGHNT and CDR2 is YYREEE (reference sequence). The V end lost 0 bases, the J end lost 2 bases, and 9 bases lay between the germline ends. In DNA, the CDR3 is TGTGCCAGCAGCTTGGATCAAGGAGCCTACGAGCAGTACTTC. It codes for CASSLDQGAYEQYF.

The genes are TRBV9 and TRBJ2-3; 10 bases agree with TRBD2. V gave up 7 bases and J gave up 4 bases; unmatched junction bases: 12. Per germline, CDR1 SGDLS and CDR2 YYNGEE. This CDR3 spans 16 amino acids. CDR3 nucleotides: TGTGCCAGCTCTAGCGGGAGTTTGATTAGGTCAGATACGCAGTATTTT. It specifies CASSSGSLIRSDTQYF.

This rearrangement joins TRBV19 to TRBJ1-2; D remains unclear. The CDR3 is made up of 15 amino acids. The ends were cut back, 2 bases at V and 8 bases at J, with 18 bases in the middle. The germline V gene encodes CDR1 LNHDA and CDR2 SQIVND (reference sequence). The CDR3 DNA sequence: TGTGCCAGTAGTATAAGGTCCGGTTTCGGGAAGGGCTACACCTTC. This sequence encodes CASSIRSGFGKGYTF. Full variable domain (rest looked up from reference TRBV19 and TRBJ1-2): DGGITQSPKYLFRKEGQNVTLSCEQNLNHDAMYWYRQDPGQGLRLIYYSQIVNDFQKGDIAEGYSVSREKKESFPLTVTSAQKNPTAFYLCASSIRSGFGKGYTFGSGTRLTVV.

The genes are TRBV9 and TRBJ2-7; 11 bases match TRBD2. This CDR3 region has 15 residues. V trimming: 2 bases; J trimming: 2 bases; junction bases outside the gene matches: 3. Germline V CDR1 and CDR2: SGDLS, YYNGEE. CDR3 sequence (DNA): TGTGCCAGCAGCGTTGGACTAGCGGGCACCTACGAGCAGTACTTC. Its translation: CASSVGLAGTYEQYF.

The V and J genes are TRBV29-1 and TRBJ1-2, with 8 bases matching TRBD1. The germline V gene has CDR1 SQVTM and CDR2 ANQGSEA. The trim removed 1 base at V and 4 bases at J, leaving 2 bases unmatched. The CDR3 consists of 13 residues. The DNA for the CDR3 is TGCAGCGTTGAAGGGACAGGGTCCTATGGCTACACCTTC. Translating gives CSVEGTGSYGYTF. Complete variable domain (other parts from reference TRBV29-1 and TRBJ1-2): SAVISQKPSRDICQRGTSLTIQCQVDSQVTMMFWYRQQPGQSLTLIATANQGSEATYESGFVIDKFPISRPNLTFSTLTVSNMSPEDSSIYLCSVEGTGSYGYTFGSGTRLTVV.

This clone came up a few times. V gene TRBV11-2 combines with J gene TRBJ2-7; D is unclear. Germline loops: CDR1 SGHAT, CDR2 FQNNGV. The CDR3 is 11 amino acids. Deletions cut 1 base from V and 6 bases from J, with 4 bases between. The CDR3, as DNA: TGTGCCAGCAGCTTAGCGGGCGAGCAGTACTTC. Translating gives CASSLAGEQYF.

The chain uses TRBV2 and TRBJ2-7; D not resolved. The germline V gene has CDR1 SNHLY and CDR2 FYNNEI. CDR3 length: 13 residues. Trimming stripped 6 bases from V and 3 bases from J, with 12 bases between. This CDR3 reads CASRTRPGYEQYF. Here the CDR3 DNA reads TGTGCCAGCAGGACGCGCCCGGGCTACGAGCAGTACTTC.

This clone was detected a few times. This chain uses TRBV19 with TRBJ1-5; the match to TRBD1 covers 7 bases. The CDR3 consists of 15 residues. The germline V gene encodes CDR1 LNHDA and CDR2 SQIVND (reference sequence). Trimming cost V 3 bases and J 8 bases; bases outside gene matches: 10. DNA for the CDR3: TGTGCCAGTAGTATCCGGACAGGCCACGAGGAGCCCCAGCATTTT. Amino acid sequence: CASSIRTGHEEPQHF.

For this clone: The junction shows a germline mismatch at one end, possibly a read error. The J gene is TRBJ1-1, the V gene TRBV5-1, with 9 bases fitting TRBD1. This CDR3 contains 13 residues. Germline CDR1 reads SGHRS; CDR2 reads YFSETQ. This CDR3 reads CASSLIQGAGIFF. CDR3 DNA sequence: TGCGCCAGCAGCTTGATACAGGGGGCCGGGATTTTTTTT.

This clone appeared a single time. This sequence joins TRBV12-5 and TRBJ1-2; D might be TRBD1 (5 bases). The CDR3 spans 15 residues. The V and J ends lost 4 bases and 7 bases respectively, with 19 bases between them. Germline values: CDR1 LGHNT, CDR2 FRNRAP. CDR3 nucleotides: TGTGCTAGTGGTTGGGACGGATCTTCGGGGGGTGGCTACACCTTC. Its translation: CASGWDGSSGGGYTF. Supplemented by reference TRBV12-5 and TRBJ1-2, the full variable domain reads DARVTQTPRHKVTEMGQEVTMRCQPILGHNTVFWYRQTMMQGLELLAYFRNRAPLDDSGMPKDRFSAEMPDATLATLKIQPSEPRDSAVYFCASGWDGSSGGGYTFGSGTRLTVV.

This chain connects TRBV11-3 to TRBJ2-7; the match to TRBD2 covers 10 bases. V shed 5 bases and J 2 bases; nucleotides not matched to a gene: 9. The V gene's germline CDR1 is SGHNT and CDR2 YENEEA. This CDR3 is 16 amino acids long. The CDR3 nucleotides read TGTGCCAGCAGCCCGCCCGTAGGACTAGCGGCCTACGAGCAGTACTTC. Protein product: CASSPPVGLAAYEQYF.

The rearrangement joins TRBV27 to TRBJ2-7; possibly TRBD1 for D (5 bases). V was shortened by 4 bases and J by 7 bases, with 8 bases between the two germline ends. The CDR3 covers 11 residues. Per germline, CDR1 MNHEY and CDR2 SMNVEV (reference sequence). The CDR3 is CASSSGQEQYF. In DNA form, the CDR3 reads TGTGCCAGCAGTTCCGGACAAGAGCAGTACTTC.

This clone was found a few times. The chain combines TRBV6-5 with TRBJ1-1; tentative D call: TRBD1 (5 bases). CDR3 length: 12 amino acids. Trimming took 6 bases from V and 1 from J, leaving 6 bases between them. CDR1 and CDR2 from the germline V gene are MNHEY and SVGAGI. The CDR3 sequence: CASRTGNTEAFF. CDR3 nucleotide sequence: TGTGCCAGCAGAACAGGGAACACTGAAGCTTTCTTT.

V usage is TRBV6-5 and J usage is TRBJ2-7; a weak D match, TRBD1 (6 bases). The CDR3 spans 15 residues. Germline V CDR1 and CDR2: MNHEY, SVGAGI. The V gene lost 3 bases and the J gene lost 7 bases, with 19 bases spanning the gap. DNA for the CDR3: TGTGCCAGCAGTTATTCGGACAGTTTTCTGGGGGAGCAGTACTTC. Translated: CASSYSDSFLGEQYF.

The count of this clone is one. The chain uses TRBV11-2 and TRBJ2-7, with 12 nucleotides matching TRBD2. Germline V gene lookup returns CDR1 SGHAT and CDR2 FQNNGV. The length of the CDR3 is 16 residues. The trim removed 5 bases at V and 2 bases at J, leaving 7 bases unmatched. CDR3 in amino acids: CASSTAGLAGTYEQYF. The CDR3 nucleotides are TGTGCCAGCAGCACGGCTGGACTAGCGGGAACCTACGAGCAGTACTTC.

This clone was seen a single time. CDR3: CASSPEEFTIYF. The DNA for the CDR3 is TGTGCCAGCTCACCGGAGGAGTTCACCATATATTTT. The chain couples TRBV18 to TRBJ1-3; D gene ambiguous. The CDR3 consists of 12 residues. Trimming removed 3 bases from V and 9 bases from J, with 9 bases in between. CDR1 is KGHSH and CDR2 is LQKENI in the germline V gene.

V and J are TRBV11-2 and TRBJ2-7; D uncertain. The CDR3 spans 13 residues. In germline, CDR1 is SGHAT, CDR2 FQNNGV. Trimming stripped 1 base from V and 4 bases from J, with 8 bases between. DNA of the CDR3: TGTGCCAGCAGCTTAGGTCGCCTATACGAGCAGTACTTC. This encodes CASSLGRLYEQYF.

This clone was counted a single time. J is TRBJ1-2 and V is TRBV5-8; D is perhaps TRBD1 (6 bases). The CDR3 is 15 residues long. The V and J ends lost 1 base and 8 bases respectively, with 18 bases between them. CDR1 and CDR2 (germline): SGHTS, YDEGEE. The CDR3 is CASSLPADSLGGYTF. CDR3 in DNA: TGTGCCAGCAGCTTGCCCGCGGACAGCCTGGGGGGCTACACCTTC. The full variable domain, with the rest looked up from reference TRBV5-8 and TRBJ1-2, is EAGVTQSPTHLIKTRGQQATLRCSPISGHTSVYWYQQALGLGLQFLLWYDEGEERNRGNFPPRFSGRQFPNYSSELNVNALELEDSALYLCASSLPADSLGGYTFGSGTRLTVV.

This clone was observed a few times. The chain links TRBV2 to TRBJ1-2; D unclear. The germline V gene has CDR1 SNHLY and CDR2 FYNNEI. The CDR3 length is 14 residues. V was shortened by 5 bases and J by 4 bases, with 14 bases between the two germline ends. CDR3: CASSLAADFYGYTF. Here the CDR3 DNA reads TGTGCCAGCAGTCTTGCGGCAGACTTCTATGGCTACACCTTC.

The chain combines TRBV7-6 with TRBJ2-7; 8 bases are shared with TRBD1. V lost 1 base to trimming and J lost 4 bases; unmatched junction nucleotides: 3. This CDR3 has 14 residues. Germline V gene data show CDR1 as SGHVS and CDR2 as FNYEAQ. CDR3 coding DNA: TGTGCCAGCAGCTTAGAGACAGGGGCATACGAGCAGTACTTC. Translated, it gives CASSLETGAYEQYF.

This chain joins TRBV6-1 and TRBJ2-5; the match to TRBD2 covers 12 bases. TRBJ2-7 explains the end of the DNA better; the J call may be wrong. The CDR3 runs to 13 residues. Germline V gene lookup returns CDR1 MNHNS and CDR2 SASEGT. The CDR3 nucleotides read TGTGCCAGCAGTGGACTAGCGGGAGTCGAGCAGTACTTC. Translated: CASSGLAGVEQYF.

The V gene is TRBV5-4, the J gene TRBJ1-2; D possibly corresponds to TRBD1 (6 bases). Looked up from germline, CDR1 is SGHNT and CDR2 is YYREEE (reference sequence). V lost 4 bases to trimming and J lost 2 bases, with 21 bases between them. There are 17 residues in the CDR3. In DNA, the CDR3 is TGTGCCAGCAGCGAATCAGGGGAGGGCTGGGGCAACTATGGCTACACCTTC. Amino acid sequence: CASSESGEGWGNYGYTF.